The T cell receptor (beta chain) described here comes from a study of blood T cells in healthy people across ages. Study-wide background: Roughly one uniquely barcoded beta molecule per two T cells was captured.

Study-wide points: Fewer expanded clones and more diversity marked long-lived versus aged donors.

Alongside a J-beta primer mix, a sample-barcoded 5' primer served in a second PCR lasting roughly 6 to 11 cycles. Using its own MiXCR run on the 5' RACE reads, TCRdb lists one record per CDR3 protein. The sample lists more than 650,000 distinct CDR3 sequences, about 20% occurring once. The CDR3 loop spans 14 amino acids. With 3 bases removed from V and 3 bases from J, the gap between germline ends came to 11 bases. Turning to this clonotype: The antigen remains undetermined.

The rearrangement links TRBV12-3 or TRBV12-4 to TRBJ1-2; D is perhaps TRBD1 (5 bases). The clonotype comes from a man aged 65-85 years in good health. The sample consisted of blood. CDR3 bases: TGTGCCAGCAGTTTCGGCGCGGGGGACTATGGCTACACCTTC. Translation: CASSFGAGDYGYTF.